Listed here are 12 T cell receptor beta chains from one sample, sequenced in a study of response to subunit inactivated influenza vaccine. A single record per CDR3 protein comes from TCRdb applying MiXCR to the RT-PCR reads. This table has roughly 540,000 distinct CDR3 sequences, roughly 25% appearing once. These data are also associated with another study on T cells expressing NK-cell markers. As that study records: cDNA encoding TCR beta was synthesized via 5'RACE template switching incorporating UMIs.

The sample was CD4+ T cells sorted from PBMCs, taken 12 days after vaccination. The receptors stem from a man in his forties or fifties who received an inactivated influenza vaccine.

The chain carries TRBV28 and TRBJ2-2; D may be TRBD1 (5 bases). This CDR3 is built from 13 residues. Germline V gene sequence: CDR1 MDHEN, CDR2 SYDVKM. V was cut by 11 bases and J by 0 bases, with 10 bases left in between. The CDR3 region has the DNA TGTGCCGGGGCAGGTCCGAACACCGGGGAGCTGTTTTTT. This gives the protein CAGAGPNTGELFF.

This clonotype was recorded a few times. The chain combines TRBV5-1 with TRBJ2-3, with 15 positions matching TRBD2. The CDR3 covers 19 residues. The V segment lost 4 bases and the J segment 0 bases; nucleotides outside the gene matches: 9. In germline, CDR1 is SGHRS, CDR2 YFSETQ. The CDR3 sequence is CASSIPGTSGGTSTDTQYF. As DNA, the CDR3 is TGCGCCAGCAGCATCCCCGGGACTAGCGGGGGGACTAGCACAGATACGCAGTATTTT. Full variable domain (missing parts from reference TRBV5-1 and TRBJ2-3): KAGVTQTPRYLIKTRGQQVTLSCSPISGHRSVSWYQQTPGQGLQFLFEYFSETQRNKGNFPGRFSGRQFSNSRSEMNVSTLELGDSALYLCASSIPGTSGGTSTDTQYFGPGTRLTVL.

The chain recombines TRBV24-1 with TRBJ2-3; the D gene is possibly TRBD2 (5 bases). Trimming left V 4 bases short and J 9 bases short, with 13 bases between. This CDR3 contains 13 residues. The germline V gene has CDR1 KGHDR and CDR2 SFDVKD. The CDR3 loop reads CATSDPTRDTQYF. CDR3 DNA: TGTGCCACCAGTGACCCAACTAGAGACACGCAGTATTTT.

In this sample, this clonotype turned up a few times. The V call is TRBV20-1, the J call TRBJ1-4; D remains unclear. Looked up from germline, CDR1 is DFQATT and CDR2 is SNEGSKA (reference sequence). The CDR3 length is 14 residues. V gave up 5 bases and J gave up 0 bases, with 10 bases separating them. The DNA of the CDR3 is TGCAGTGCTCGGAGAGAGTCAACTAATGAAAAACTGTTTTTT. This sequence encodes CSARRESTNEKLFF.

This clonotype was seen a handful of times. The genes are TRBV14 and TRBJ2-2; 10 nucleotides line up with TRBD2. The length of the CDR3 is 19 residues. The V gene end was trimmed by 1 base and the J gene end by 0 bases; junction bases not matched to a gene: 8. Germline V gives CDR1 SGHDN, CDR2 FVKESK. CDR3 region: CASSQGSRTSGANTGELFF. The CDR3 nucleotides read TGTGCCAGCAGCCAAGGGAGTAGAACTAGCGGGGCGAACACCGGGGAGCTGTTTTTT.

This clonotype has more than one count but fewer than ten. The CDR3 sequence is CASAPPSRGANVLTF. CDR3 sequence (DNA): TGTGCCAGCGCTCCCCCGAGTCGAGGGGCCAACGTCCTGACTTTC. This rearrangement joins TRBV2 to TRBJ2-6; D unclear. The CDR3 runs to 15 residues. Between the trimmed V and J ends, which lost 8 bases and 4 bases, there was a span of 15 bases. Germline-derived CDR1 and CDR2 are SNHLY and FYNNEI.

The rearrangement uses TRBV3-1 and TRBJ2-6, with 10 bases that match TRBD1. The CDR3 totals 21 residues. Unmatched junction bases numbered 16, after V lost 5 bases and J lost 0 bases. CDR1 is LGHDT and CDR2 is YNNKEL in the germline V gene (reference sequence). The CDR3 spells CASSYTPGTGALDSGANVLTF. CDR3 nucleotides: TGTGCCAGCAGCTATACCCCCGGGACAGGGGCCCTAGACTCTGGGGCCAACGTCCTGACTTTC.

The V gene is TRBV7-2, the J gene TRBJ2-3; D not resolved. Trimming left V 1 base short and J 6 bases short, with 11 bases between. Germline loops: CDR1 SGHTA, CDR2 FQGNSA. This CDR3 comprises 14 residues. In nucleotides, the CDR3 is TGTGCCAGCAGCTTAGGAAAGTTGCCGGATACGCAGTATTTT. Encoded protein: CASSLGKLPDTQYF.

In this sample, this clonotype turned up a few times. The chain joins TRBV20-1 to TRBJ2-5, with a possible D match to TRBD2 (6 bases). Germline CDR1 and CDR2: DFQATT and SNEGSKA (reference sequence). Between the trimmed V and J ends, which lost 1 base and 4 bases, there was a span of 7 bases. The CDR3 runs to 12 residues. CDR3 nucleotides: TGCAGTGCTAGAGTGGGAGGAGAGACCCAGTACTTC. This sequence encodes CSARVGGETQYF.

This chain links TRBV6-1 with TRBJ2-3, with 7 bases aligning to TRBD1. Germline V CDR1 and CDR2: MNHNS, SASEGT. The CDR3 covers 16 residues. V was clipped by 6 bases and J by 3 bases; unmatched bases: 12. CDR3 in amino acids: CASRTRQGRFTDTQYF. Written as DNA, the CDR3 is TGTGCCAGCAGGACCCGACAGGGACGGTTTACAGATACGCAGTATTTT.

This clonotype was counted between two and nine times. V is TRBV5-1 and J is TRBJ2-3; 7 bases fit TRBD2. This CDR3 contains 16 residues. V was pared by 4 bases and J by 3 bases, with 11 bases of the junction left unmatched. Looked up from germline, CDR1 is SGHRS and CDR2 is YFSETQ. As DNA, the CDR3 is TGCGCCAGCAGCCAACTAGGCGGGGGTGGGACAGATACGCAGTATTTT. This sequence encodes CASSQLGGGGTDTQYF.

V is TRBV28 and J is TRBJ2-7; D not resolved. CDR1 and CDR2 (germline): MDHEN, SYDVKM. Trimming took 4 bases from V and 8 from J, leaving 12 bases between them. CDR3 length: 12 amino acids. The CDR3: CASSSRTTKQYF. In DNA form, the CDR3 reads TGTGCCAGCAGTTCCCGGACGACCAAGCAGTACTTC.